Listed below are T cell receptor beta chains from one sample, sequenced in a study of cytomegalovirus exposure and HLA in healthy donors. The data were produced by immunoSEQ multiplex PCR, yet TCRdb's version contains in-frame clones alone and is incomplete. The sample carries approximately 140,000 clones, 70% to 90% recorded once. Sequencing was carried out using PBMCs. The receptors here all came from a boy aged 5-17 years in good health and CMV-seronegative. The conserved cysteine and the conserved F or W are not part of the CDR3 here. The order of the fields is CDR3 protein, J gene, CDR3 length, V gene.

ASSLGGVGLAGNEQF	TRBJ2-1	15	TRBV9
ASSEPDRGPYSGNTIY	TRBJ1-3	16	TRBV6-1
SSSLDLRGSNQPQH	TRBJ1-5	14	TRBV7-9
ASGPRGSTEAF	TRBJ1-1	11	TRBV12-5
ASGRTSGGNEQF	TRBJ2-1	12	TRBV11-2
ASSLAGGANEQF	TRBJ2-1	12	TRBV18
AISGGTGLGFGEQY	TRBJ2-7	14	TRBV10-3
ASSTYPPTLAGDPNTGELF	TRBJ2-2	19	TRBV19
ASSANRDSYEQY	TRBJ2-7	12	TRBV5-4
ASSSAGQTLYEQY	TRBJ2-7	13	TRBV28
AWIPLAGDEQF	TRBJ2-1	11	TRBV30
ASSQGGLEKLF	TRBJ1-4	11	TRBV19
ASSSRLAVFGENEQF	TRBJ2-1	15	TRBV7-9
ASSSLDGVNIQY	TRBJ2-4	12	TRBV19
ASSPGQGGYEQY	TRBJ2-7	12	TRBV9
ASSLRGVGDGTDTQY	TRBJ2-3	15	TRBV4-1